This T cell receptor (beta chain) was obtained from a study of tumor and adjacent non-tumor tissue in lung cancer. Overall study context: Aged about 31 to 80 years, patients included more than nine men and 5 women with stage I to III disease. Each sample yielded 3.5 million to 5 million productive TCRbeta reads on average.

Three rounds of nested PCR, following a modified ARM-PCR protocol, produced the TCRbeta library. TCRdb passed the multiplex PCR reads through MiXCR, listing each CDR3 protein once. The sample lists 90,000 to 110,000 distinct CDR3 sequences, around 57% occurring once. Remarks on this clonotype: Sequence at one end of the junction differs from germline and may be a read error.

Germline V gene sequence: CDR1 MNHNS, CDR2 SASEGT. The CDR3 is 16 residues long. This sample's RNA came from whole unsorted tissue. This non-tumor lung sample came from over 3 cm beyond the tumor edge. Sequenced: distant non-tumor lung tissue. This chain uses TRBV6-1 with TRBJ2-5, with 9 nucleotides matching TRBD1. The clonotype originates from a man aged 55 to 70 with non-small cell lung cancer. As DNA, the CDR3 is TGTGCCAGCAGTGGTGAGTCAGGGACAGGGAGGGAGACCCATTACTTC. This codes for CASSGESGTGRETHYF.